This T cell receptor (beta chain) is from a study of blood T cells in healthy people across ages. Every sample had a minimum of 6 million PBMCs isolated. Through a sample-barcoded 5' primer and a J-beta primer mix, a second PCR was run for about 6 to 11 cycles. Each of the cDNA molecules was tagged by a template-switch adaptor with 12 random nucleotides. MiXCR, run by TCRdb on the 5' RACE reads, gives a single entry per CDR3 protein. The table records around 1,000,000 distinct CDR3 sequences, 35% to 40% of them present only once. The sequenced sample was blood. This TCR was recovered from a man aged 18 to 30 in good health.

CDR3 loop: CASSQATGDTEAFF. The CDR3 DNA sequence: TGTGCCAGCAGCCAAGCCACAGGGGACACTGAAGCTTTCTTT. The chain uses TRBV4-2 and TRBJ1-1; 7 positions match TRBD1. The CDR3 spans 14 residues. Per the germline V gene, CDR1 is LGHNA and CDR2 is YNFKEQ. The junction had 2 bases not matched to a gene; V was cut back by 1 base and J by 3 bases.